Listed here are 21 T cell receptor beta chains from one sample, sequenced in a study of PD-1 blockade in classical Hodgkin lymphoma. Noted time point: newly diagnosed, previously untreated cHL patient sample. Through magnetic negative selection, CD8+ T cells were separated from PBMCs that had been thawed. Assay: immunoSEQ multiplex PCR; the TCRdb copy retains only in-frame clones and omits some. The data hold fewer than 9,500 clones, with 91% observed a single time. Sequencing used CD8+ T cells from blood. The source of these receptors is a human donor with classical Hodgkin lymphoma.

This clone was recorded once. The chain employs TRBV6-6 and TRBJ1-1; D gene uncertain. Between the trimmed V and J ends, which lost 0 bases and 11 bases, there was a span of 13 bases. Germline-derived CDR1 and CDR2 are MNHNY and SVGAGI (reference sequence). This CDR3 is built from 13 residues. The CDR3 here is CASSYSSPGLAFF. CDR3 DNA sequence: TGTGCCAGCAGTTACTCGAGTCCGGGTCTGGCTTTCTTT.

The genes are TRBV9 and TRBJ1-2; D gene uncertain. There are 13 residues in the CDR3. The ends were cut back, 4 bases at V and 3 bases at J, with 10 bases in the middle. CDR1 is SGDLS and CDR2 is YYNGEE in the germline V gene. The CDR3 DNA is TGTGCCAGCAGCCTAGACGGGGACTATGGCTACACCTTC. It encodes CASSLDGDYGYTF.

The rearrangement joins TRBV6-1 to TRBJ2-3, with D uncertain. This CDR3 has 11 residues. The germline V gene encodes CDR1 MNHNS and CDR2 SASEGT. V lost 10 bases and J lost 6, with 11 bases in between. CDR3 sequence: CATSPDDTQYF. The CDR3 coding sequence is TGTGCCACCTCACCGGACGATACGCAGTATTTT.

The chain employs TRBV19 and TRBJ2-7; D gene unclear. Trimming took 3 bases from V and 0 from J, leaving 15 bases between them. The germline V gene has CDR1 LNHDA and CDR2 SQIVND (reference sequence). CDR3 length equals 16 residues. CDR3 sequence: CASSIGSHLSSYEQYF. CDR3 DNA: TGTGCCAGTAGTATCGGTTCACACTTGAGCTCCTACGAGCAGTACTTC. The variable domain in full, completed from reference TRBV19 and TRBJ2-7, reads DGGITQSPKYLFRKEGQNVTLSCEQNLNHDAMYWYRQDPGQGLRLIYYSQIVNDFQKGDIAEGYSVSREKKESFPLTVTSAQKNPTAFYLCASSIGSHLSSYEQYFGPGTRLTVT.

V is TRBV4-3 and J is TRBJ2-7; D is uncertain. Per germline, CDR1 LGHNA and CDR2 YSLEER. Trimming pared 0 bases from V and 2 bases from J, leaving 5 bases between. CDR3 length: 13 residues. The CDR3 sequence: CASSQDSAYEQYF. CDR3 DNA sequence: TGCGCCAGCAGCCAAGATTCAGCCTACGAGCAGTACTTC.

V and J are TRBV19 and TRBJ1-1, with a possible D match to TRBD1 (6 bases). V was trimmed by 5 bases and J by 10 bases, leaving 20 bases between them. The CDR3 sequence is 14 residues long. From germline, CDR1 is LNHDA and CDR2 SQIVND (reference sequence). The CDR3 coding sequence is TGTGCCAGTAGTCTAGGGACACCTGCGGACGGAGCTTTCTTT. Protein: CASSLGTPADGAFF.

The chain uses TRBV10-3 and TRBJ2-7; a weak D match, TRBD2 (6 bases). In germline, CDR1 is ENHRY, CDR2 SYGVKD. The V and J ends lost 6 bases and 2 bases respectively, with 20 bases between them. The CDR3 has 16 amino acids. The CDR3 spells CAISSASLRETYEQYF. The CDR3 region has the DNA TGTGCCATCAGCTCCGCGTCTCTGCGGGAAACCTACGAGCAGTACTTC.

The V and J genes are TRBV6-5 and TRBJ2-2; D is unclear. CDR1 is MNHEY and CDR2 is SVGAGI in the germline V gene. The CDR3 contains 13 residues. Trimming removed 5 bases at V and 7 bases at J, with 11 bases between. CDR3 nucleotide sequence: TGTGCCAGCAGTCCCCGTCTTCACGGGGAGCTGTTTTTT. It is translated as CASSPRLHGELFF.

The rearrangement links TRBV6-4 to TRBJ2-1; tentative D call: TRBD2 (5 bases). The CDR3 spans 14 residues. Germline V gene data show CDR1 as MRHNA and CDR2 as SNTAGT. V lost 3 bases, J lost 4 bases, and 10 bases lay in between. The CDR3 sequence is CASSEGGYYNEQFF. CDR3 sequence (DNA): TGTGCCAGCAGTGAAGGCGGGTATTACAATGAGCAGTTCTTC.

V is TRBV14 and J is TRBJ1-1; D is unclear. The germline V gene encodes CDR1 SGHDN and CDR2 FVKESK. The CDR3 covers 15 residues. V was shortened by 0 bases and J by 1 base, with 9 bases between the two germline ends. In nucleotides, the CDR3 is TGTGCCAGCAGCCAAGAGATGGCAGGGAACACTGAAGCTTTCTTT. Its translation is CASSQEMAGNTEAFF. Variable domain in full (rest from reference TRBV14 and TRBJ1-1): EAGVTQFPSHSVIEKGQTVTLRCDPISGHDNLYWYRRVMGKEIKFLLHFVKESKQDESGMPNNRFLAERTGGTYSTLKVQPAELEDSGVYFCASSQEMAGNTEAFFGQGTRLTVV.

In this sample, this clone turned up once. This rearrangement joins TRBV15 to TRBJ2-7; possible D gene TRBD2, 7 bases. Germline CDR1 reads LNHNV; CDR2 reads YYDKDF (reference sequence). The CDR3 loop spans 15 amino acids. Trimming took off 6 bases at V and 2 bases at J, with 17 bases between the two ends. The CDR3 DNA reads TGTGCCACCAGTGGGGGGGCCGCACCCACCTACGAGCAGTACTTC. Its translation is CATSGGAAPTYEQYF.

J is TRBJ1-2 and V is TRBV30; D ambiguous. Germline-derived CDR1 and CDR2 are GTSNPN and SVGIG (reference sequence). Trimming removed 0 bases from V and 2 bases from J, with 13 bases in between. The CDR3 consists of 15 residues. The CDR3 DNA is TGTGCCTGGAGTGTAAAGCCAGGTGGGAACTATGGCTACACCTTC. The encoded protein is CAWSVKPGGNYGYTF.

CDR3 nucleotide sequence: TGTGCCAGCAGTTTATTATCGGGAGGGCACACAGATACGCAGTATTTT. Translation: CASSLLSGGHTDTQYF. The chain couples TRBV27 to TRBJ2-3, with TRBD2 identical over 8 bases. CDR1 is MNHEY, CDR2 SMNVEV, per germline (reference sequence). V lost 1 base to trimming and J lost 2 bases; unmatched junction nucleotides: 5. The CDR3 is 16 residues long.

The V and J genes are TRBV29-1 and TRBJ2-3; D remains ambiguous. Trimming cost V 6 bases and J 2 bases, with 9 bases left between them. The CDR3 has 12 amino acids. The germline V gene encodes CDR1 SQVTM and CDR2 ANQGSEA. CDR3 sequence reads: CSVLWTTDTQYF. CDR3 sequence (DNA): TGCAGCGTCTTATGGACCACAGATACGCAGTATTTT.

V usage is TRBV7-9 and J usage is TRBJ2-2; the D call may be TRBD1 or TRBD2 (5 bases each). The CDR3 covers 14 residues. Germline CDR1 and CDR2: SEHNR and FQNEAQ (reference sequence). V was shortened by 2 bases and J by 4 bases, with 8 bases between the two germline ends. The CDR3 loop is CASSLFGTTGELFF. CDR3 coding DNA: TGTGCCAGCAGCTTATTCGGGACCACCGGGGAGCTGTTTTTT.

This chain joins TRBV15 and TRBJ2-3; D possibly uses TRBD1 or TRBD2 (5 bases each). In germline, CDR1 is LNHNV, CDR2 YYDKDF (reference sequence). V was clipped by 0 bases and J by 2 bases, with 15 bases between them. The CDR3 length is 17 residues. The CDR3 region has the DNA TGTGCCACCAGCAGAGAGAGGGCAGACAGCCTCACAGATACGCAGTATTTT. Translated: CATSRERADSLTDTQYF.

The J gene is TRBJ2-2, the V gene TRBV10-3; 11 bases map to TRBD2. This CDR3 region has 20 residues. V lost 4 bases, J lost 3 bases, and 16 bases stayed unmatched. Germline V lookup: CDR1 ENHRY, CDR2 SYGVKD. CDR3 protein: CAISGGASGRPLIYTGELFF. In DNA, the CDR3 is TGTGCCATCAGTGGTGGGGCTAGCGGGAGGCCGCTCATATACACCGGGGAGCTGTTTTTT.

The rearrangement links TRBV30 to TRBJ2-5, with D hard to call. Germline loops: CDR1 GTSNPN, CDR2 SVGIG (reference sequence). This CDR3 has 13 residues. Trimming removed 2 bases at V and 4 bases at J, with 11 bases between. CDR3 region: CAWSPGAAETQYF. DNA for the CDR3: TGTGCCTGGAGTCCTGGAGCTGCAGAGACCCAGTACTTC.

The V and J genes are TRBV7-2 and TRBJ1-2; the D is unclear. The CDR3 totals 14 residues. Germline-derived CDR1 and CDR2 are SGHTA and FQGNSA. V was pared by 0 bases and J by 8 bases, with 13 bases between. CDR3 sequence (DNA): TGTGCCAGCAGCTTAGCGTTATCGGGAATCGGCTACACCTTC. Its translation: CASSLALSGIGYTF.

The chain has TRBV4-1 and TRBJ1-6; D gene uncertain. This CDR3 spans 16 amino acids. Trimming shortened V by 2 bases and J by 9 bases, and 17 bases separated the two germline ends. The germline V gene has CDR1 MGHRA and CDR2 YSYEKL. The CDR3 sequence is CASSQTTGKVSSPLHF. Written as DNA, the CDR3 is TGCGCCAGCAGCCAAACGACCGGGAAGGTATCTTCACCCCTCCACTTT.

The CDR3 reads CASREVPSTEAFF. CDR3 nucleotides: TGCGCCAGCAGGGAAGTTCCGAGCACTGAAGCTTTCTTT. The chain couples TRBV10-1 to TRBJ1-1; D uncertain. V was pared by 6 bases and J by 4 bases, with 12 bases between. Looked up from germline, CDR1 is WNHNN and CDR2 is SYGVQD (reference sequence). The CDR3 contains 13 residues.